This T cell receptor beta chain comes out of a study of T-cell reconstitution after alpha-beta-depleted transplantation in children (TCRdb year 2016). In the study overall: T-cell immune reconstitution after TCRalphabeta/CD19-depleted allogeneic hematopoietic cell transplantation in children was quantitatively tracked in the study by means of TCR repertoire profiling.

The CDR1 and CDR2 encoded by the germline V gene (reference sequence) are LNHNV and YYDKDF. From cysteine to phenylalanine, the CDR3 is 17 amino acids long. CDR3 DNA is the only sequence kept; it has 51 bases, read in frame from the first base. V was cut back by 0 bases and J by 8 bases, leaving a gap of 23 bases between them. The table lists this clonotype with many counts. The target of this receptor is not known. Qualities for individual bases were not recorded, and no much larger clone is one base off. The library was produced with PCR. The sequencer was an Illumina HiSeq 2500. TCR library preparation used molecular barcoding, with unique molecular identifiers applied to normalize quantification of the TCRbeta repertoire. TCRdb handled the public reads itself, with Q25 trimming in fastp and clone calling in MiXCR, and kept productive beta chains. One record per CDR3 amino acid sequence lists the most common genes and DNA. This sample lists some 200,000 distinct CDR3 sequences; roughly 15% were detected once. Roughly an eighth of the sample belongs to the ten largest clones.

Recombination connected TRBV15 to TRBJ2-7, with TRBD1 as a weak D call on 6 bases. The material was PBMCs from the stem cell graft donor, obtained from the stem cell graft. The TCR was taken from a human donor who donated a stem cell graft to a child with acute lymphoblastic leukemia. The CDR3 protein sequence reads: CATSRDRGTSLPAKQYF. The base sequence is TGTGCCACCAGCAGAGACCGAGGGACATCCCTCCCTGCGAAGCAGTACTTC.